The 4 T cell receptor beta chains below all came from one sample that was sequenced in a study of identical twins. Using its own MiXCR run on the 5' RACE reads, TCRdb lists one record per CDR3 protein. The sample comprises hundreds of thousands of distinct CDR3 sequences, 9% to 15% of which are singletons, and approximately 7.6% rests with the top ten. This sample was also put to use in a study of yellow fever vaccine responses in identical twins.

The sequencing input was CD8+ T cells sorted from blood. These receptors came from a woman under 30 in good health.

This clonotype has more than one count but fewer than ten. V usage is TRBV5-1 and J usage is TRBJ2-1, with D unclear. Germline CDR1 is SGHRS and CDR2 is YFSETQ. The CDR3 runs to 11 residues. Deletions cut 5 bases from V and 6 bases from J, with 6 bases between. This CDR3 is CASRGINEQFF. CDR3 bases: TGCGCCAGCAGAGGTATCAATGAGCAGTTCTTC.

The CDR3 spells CASSTRTGRTEAFF. In DNA form, the CDR3 reads TGTGCCAGCAGTACAAGGACCGGCAGGACTGAAGCTTTCTTT. This sequence joins TRBV12-3 or TRBV12-4 and TRBJ1-1; D is uncertain. There are 14 residues in the CDR3. V shed 5 bases and J shed 5 bases, with 15 bases lying between them.

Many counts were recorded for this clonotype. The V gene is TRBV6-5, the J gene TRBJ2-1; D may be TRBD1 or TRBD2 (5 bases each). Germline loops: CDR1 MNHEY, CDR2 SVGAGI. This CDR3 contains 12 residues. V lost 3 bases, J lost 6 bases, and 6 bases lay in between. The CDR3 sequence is CASSYGGNEQFF. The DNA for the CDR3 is TGTGCCAGCAGTTATGGGGGCAATGAGCAGTTCTTC.

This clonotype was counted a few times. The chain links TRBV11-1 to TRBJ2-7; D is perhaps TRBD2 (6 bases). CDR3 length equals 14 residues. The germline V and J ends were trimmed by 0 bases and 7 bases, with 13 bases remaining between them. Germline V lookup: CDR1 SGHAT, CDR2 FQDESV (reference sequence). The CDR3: CASSLAGLGREQYF. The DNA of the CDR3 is TGTGCCAGCAGCTTAGCCGGCTTGGGGAGGGAGCAGTACTTC.